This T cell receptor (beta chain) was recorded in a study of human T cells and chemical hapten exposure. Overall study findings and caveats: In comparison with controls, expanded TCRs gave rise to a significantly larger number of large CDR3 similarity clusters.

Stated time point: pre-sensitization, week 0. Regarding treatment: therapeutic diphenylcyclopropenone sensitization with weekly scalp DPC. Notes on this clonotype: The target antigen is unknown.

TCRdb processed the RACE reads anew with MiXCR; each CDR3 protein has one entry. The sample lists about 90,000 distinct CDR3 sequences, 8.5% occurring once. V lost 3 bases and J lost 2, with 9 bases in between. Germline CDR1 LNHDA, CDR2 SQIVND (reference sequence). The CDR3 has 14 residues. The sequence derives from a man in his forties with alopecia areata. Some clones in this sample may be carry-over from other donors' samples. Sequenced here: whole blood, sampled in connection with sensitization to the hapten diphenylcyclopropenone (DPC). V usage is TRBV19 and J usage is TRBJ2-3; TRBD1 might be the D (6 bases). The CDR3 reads CASSMGHLTDTQYF. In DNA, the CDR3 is TGTGCCAGTAGTATGGGACACCTCACAGATACGCAGTATTTT.